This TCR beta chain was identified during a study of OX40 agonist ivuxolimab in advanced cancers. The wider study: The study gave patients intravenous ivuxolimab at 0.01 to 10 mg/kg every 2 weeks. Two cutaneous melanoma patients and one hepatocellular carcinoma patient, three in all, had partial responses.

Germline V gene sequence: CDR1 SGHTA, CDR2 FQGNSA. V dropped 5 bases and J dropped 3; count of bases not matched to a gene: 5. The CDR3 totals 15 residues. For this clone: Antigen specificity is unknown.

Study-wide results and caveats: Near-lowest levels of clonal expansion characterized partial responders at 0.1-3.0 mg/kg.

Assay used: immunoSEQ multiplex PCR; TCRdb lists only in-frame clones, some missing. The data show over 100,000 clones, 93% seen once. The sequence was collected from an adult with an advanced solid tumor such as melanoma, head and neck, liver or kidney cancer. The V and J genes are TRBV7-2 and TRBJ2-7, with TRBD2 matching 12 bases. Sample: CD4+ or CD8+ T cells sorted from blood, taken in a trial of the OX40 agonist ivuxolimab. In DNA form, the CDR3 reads TGTGCCAGCAGCCCAGGACTAGCGGGGAGCTACGAGCAGTACTTC. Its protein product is CASSPGLAGSYEQYF.